The 23 T cell receptor beta chains presented below share a single source sample, sequenced in a study of early T cells in non-severe SARS-CoV-2 infection. TCRdb re-called the 5' RACE reads with MiXCR, one entry per CDR3 protein. The sample has about 92,000 distinct CDR3 sequences, around 17% seen once. The specimen was whole blood. These receptors all come from an adult who was a healthcare worker with PCR-confirmed SARS-CoV-2 infection or an uninfected control (not recorded which).

This clonotype came up a few times. CDR3 residues: CATSDLSPTGVGEGYTF. The DNA of the CDR3 is TGTGCCACCAGTGATCTTTCCCCGACAGGGGTTGGAGAGGGCTACACCTTC. The V and J genes are TRBV24-1 and TRBJ1-2; 8 bases match TRBD1. V dropped 3 bases and J dropped 8; count of bases not matched to a gene: 16. This CDR3 comprises 17 residues. Germline CDR1 reads KGHDR; CDR2 reads SFDVKD.

At least ten counts were recorded for this clonotype. This chain links TRBV2 with TRBJ2-1; 10 bases agree with TRBD2. Looked up from germline, CDR1 is SNHLY and CDR2 is FYNNEI. J was trimmed by 10 bases and V by 6 bases; bases with no gene match: 9. CDR3 length equals 14 residues. CDR3 coding DNA: TGTGCCAGCAGGGCAGCGGGAGGGCCGGGGGAGCAGTTCTTC. This codes for CASRAAGGPGEQFF.

CDR3 amino acids: CASSGGGATNEKLFF. The CDR3 DNA follows: TGTGCCAGCAGCGGGGGGGGTGCAACTAATGAAAAACTGTTTTTT. The chain uses TRBV5-4 and TRBJ1-4; tentative D call: TRBD1 (5 bases). The CDR3 loop spans 15 amino acids. Trimming removed 4 bases at V and 0 bases at J, with 10 bases between. Germline CDR1 is SGHNT and CDR2 is YYREEE (reference sequence).

J is TRBJ2-1 and V is TRBV29-1, with a possible D match to TRBD1 (5 bases). The ends were cut back, 3 bases at V and 1 base at J, with 10 bases in the middle. Germline V gene lookup returns CDR1 SQVTM and CDR2 ANQGSEA. CDR3 length: 14 residues. The CDR3 coding sequence is TGCAGCGTTGATCAAGGGGTATCCTACAATGAGCAGTTCTTC. Translation: CSVDQGVSYNEQFF.

The rearrangement uses TRBV21-1 and TRBJ2-7; the D segment call TRBD1 is taken from the table without a DNA check. TRBV21-1 is a known pseudogene. CDR3 length equals 14 residues. The CDR3 bases are TGTGCCAGCAGCCCTTTGCGCCCCTCCTACGAGCAGTACTTC. It is translated as CASSPLRPSYEQYF.

This clonotype was detected only a few times. This rearrangement joins TRBV5-1 to TRBJ2-7, with 9 bases identical to TRBD1. The germline V gene has CDR1 SGHRS and CDR2 YFSETQ. Trimming removed 0 bases from V and 2 bases from J; junction bases left unmatched: 3. The CDR3 loop spans 15 amino acids. CDR3 sequence: CASSLEQGAAYEQYF. The DNA for the CDR3 is TGCGCCAGCAGCTTGGAACAGGGGGCCGCCTACGAGCAGTACTTC.

This clonotype has more than one count but fewer than ten. The chain recombines TRBV6-2 or TRBV6-3 with TRBJ2-7; 8 bases align to TRBD2. Trimming at V came to 5 bases and at J to 3 bases, leaving 9 bases not matched to a gene. The CDR3 extends over 15 amino acids. Looked up from germline, CDR1 is MNHEY and CDR2 is SVGEGT. The CDR3 reads CASSPAGGAGYEQYF. The CDR3 DNA is TGTGCCAGCAGTCCCGCCGGGGGGGCGGGCTACGAGCAGTACTTC.

This clonotype has just a few counts. The chain carries TRBV7-9 and TRBJ1-2, with D perhaps TRBD1 (5 bases). The CDR3 length is 16 residues. Deletions cut 7 bases from V and 2 bases from J, with 20 bases between. Germline lookup yields CDR1 SEHNR and CDR2 FQNEAQ (reference sequence). As DNA, the CDR3 is TGTGCCAGCAACCTGGAAATAAGGGAGGGGAACTATGGCTACACCTTC. It codes for CASNLEIREGNYGYTF.

This clonotype was seen many times. This chain links TRBV12-3 or TRBV12-4 with TRBJ2-3; TRBD2 aligns across 11 bases. The junction had 6 bases not matched to a gene; V was cut back by 5 bases and J by 2 bases. This CDR3 region has 16 residues. This chain's CDR3 is CASSATSGTHTDTQYF. DNA for the CDR3: TGTGCCAGCAGTGCGACTAGCGGGACGCACACAGATACGCAGTATTTT.

This clonotype was recorded a few times. This chain joins TRBV28 and TRBJ1-1; TRBD1 might be the D (5 bases). The CDR3 runs 13 residues. CDR1 MDHEN and CDR2 SYDVKM come from the germline V gene. V lost 7 bases and J 3 bases, leaving 12 bases between the germline ends. Here the CDR3 reads CASTVWGDTEAFF. CDR3 nucleotide sequence: TGTGCCAGCACCGTGTGGGGGGACACTGAAGCTTTCTTT.

The table lists this clonotype with a few counts. The chain recombines TRBV13 with TRBJ2-1; 12 bases map to TRBD2. Trimming at V came to 1 base and at J to 5 bases, leaving 3 bases not matched to a gene. This CDR3 comprises 16 residues. Per the germline V gene, CDR1 is PRHDT and CDR2 is FYEKMQ (reference sequence). This CDR3 is CASSLVLAGGHNEQFF. CDR3 DNA sequence: TGTGCCAGCAGCTTAGTACTAGCGGGAGGCCACAATGAGCAGTTCTTC.

The J gene is TRBJ2-7, the V gene TRBV7-9, with 9 bases aligning to TRBD1. Unmatched junction bases numbered 3, after V lost 2 bases and J lost 1 base. The CDR3 totals 15 residues. The germline V gene encodes CDR1 SEHNR and CDR2 FQNEAQ (reference sequence). The CDR3 DNA reads TGTGCCAGCAGCTTATTCGGGACAGGGTCCTACGAGCAGTACTTC. Its protein product is CASSLFGTGSYEQYF.

A few counts support this clonotype. The chain joins TRBV6-5 to TRBJ1-6; D is undetermined. Trimming pared 0 bases from V and 8 bases from J, leaving 8 bases between. The CDR3 length is 14 residues. Germline-derived CDR1 and CDR2 are MNHEY and SVGAGI. CDR3 amino acids: CASSYSGTDSPLHF. DNA of the CDR3: TGTGCCAGCAGTTACTCGGGCACAGATTCACCCCTCCACTTT.

This clonotype was counted ten times or more. This chain joins TRBV6-5 and TRBJ2-3, with a tentative D call TRBD2 (5 bases). V was pared by 8 bases and J by 5 bases, with 11 bases between. Germline CDR1 and CDR2: MNHEY and SVGAGI. CDR3 length: 12 residues. DNA for the CDR3: TGTGCCAGCGTGGGAGTAGGAGATACGCAGTATTTT. Protein sequence: CASVGVGDTQYF.

The chain joins TRBV5-4 to TRBJ2-1, with D perhaps TRBD1 or TRBD2 (5 bases each). This CDR3 region has 14 residues. Germline CDR1 SGHNT, CDR2 YYREEE (reference sequence). The ends were cut back, 2 bases at V and 6 bases at J, with 12 bases in the middle. DNA of the CDR3: TGTGCCAGCAGCTTAATAGCTGGGGGCAATGAGCAGTTCTTC. This codes for CASSLIAGGNEQFF.

This clonotype was seen only a few times. V usage is TRBV11-2 and J usage is TRBJ1-5; 8 positions agree with TRBD1. After removal of 5 bases from V and 1 base from J, the junction contained 4 bases not matched to a gene. Germline values: CDR1 SGHAT, CDR2 FQNNGV. CDR3 length: 15 residues. The CDR3 coding sequence is TGTGCCAGCAGCCGGAACAGGGGGAGCAATCAGCCCCAGCATTTT. It codes for CASSRNRGSNQPQHF.

V is TRBV2 and J is TRBJ2-7, with D perhaps TRBD1 (5 bases). The germline V gene encodes CDR1 SNHLY and CDR2 FYNNEI. CDR3 size: 14 residues. The ends were cut back, 6 bases at V and 6 bases at J, with 18 bases in the middle. The DNA for the CDR3 is TGTGCCAGCAGGAACCCAGGGCAGGGCCCCGAGCAGTACTTC. Residues: CASRNPGQGPEQYF.

This chain connects TRBV7-6 to TRBJ1-6; no firm D call. The V end lost 7 bases, the J end lost 7 bases, and 14 bases lay between the germline ends. This CDR3 region has 14 residues. Germline CDR1 and CDR2: SGHVS and FNYEAQ. In DNA, the CDR3 is TGTGCCAGCAAGCCGAGACAAATCAATTCACCCCTCCACTTT. It translates to CASKPRQINSPLHF. The entire variable domain, with the rest obtained from reference TRBV7-6 and TRBJ1-6, is as follows: GAGVSQSPRYKVTKRGQDVALRCDPISGHVSLYWYRQALGQGPEFLTYFNYEAQQDKSGLPNDRFSAERPEGSISTLTIQRTEQRDSAMYRCASKPRQINSPLHFGNGTRLTVT.

Only a few counts were recorded for this clonotype. This rearrangement joins TRBV4-3 to TRBJ2-1; no definite D call. The CDR3 extends over 14 amino acids. CDR1 LGHNA and CDR2 YSLEER come from the germline V gene. V gave up 5 bases and J gave up 7 bases, with 15 bases separating them. Here the CDR3 DNA reads TGCGCCAGCAGCTCCCACAACCCCCGAAATGAGCAGTTCTTC. Protein product: CASSSHNPRNEQFF.

This clonotype appeared many times. The V gene is TRBV4-3, the J gene TRBJ1-1, with 9 bases identical to TRBD1. V lost 6 bases and J lost 11; bases outside the gene matches: 31. The CDR3 length is 20 residues. The germline gives CDR1 LGHNA, CDR2 YSLEER. For the CDR3, the DNA is TGCGCCAGCAGTCCCCAAAAAACCCGGGACAGGGACATCGGGAGATTTGAGGCTTTCTTT. This codes for CASSPQKTRDRDIGRFEAFF.

This clonotype has only a few counts. The chain has TRBV3-1 and TRBJ2-3, with 8 nucleotides matching TRBD2. Per germline, CDR1 LGHDT and CDR2 YNNKEL (reference sequence). Trimming cost V 0 bases and J 2 bases; bases outside gene matches: 13. The CDR3 has 19 residues. CDR3 nucleotides: TGTGCCAGCAGCCAAGATCTAGAAGGTAGCGGGGCATACACAGATACGCAGTATTTT. Amino acid sequence: CASSQDLEGSGAYTDTQYF.

The chain is built from TRBV3-1 and TRBJ2-3; a possible D gene is TRBD2 (6 bases). Germline CDR1 and CDR2: LGHDT and YNNKEL (reference sequence). The V and J ends lost 3 bases and 2 bases respectively, with 15 bases between them. The CDR3 is 16 residues long. CDR3: CASSHYAGPATDTQYF. The CDR3 coding sequence is TGTGCCAGCAGCCATTATGCGGGACCTGCCACAGATACGCAGTATTTT.

This sequence joins TRBV29-1 and TRBJ1-3; no clear D gene. There are 12 residues in the CDR3. V lost 4 bases and J lost 3, with 7 bases in between. Germline loops: CDR1 SQVTM, CDR2 ANQGSEA. Written as DNA, the CDR3 is TGCAGCGTTGTACCCGGTGGAAACACCATATATTTT. Amino acids: CSVVPGGNTIYF.